These T cell receptor beta chains were read from a single sample in a study of blood T cell repertoires in COVID-19. Here immunoSEQ multiplex PCR was the method, and the copy in TCRdb shows in-frame clones only, minus some. The sample has a few hundred thousand clones; 88% are singletons. Source material: peripheral blood. The receptors derive from a woman in her twenties or thirties with COVID-19, enrolled during active disease. CDR3s leave out the opening cysteine and the closing phenylalanine or tryptophan. Fields, in order: J gene, V gene, CDR3 protein.

TRBJ2-3	TRBV27	ASSPWTSGITDTQY
TRBJ1-6	TRBV15	ATSRDQGQGDSPLH
TRBJ1-1	TRBV10-3	AIKKAGETAEAF
TRBJ2-3	TRBV5-1	ASRFLLTPSTDTQY
TRBJ2-5	TRBV14	ASSPLLAGGGETQY
TRBJ2-1	TRBV27	ASSLLEIAGVPSNEQF
TRBJ2-7	TRBV7-6	ASSLSAAGGTYEQY
TRBJ2-7	TRBV2	ASSVGGPSYEQY
TRBJ2-5	TRBV30	AWSTRGAETQY
TRBJ2-7	TRBV10-2	ASRASGSYEQY
TRBJ1-1	TRBV11-3	ASSPGQITNTEAF
TRBJ1-6	TRBV6-1	ASSERTGSNSPLH
TRBJ1-3	TRBV28	ASRPDAASGNTIY
TRBJ1-1	TRBV10-1	ASSDGRVAF
TRBJ2-5	TRBV20-1	SASPYRARVQETQY
TRBJ1-1	TRBV28	ATADGGENTEAF
TRBJ2-2	TRBV28	ASSFHRDGYPGELF
TRBJ1-5	TRBV2	ATLPGRGNQPQH
TRBJ2-7	TRBV3-1/TRBV3-2	ASSQQGGQLSYEQY
TRBJ2-7	TRBV7-3	ASSQGTGGDYEQY
TRBJ2-3	TRBV4-3	ASSQTGTVGPDTQY
TRBJ1-6	TRBV4-1	ASSKRTGASYNSPLH
TRBJ2-7	TRBV12-3/TRBV12-4	ASSRTQGYEQY
TRBJ1-1	TRBV14	ASSYTGGTEAF
TRBJ2-7	TRBV6-5	ASSYARGSYEQY
TRBJ1-5	TRBV20-1	SASPRLGTEYNQPQH
TRBJ2-7	TRBV4-1	ASSPEGGEPYEQY
TRBJ2-5	TRBV4-2	ASSQDLSTGGQETQY
TRBJ2-1	TRBV2	ASHERETDGEQF
TRBJ2-5	TRBV3-1/TRBV3-2	ASSDLAGGPKTQY
TRBJ1-2	TRBV30	AQRQVGDYGYT
TRBJ2-1	TRBV4-1	ASSQDLSPYNEQF
TRBJ2-7	TRBV27	ASSSHGYEQY
TRBJ2-7	TRBV29-1	SVSAGVGAGAYEQY
TRBJ2-7	TRBV4-2	ASSQVLAGAYEQY
TRBJ2-2	TRBV10-3	AISATGGWAGELF
TRBJ2-3	TRBV29-1	SVLEGAGGTDTQY
TRBJ2-3	TRBV7-2	ASSLALLAGGGYGTDTQY
TRBJ2-3	TRBV7-2	ASSLGTSGRRQY
TRBJ2-1	TRBV28	ASSPSSSYNEQF
TRBJ1-6	TRBV6-1	ASSEARGNHSPLH
TRBJ2-2	TRBV11-2	ASSFGAGVTGELF
TRBJ2-7	TRBV7-9	ASSGPGIWTSGSYEQY
TRBJ1-5	TRBV4-1	ASSHPTSGSQPQH
TRBJ1-2	TRBV16	ASTTDREEHGYT
TRBJ2-7	TRBV7-2	ASSLETRTYEQY
TRBJ1-2	TRBV6-1	ATTPTRDATGGYT